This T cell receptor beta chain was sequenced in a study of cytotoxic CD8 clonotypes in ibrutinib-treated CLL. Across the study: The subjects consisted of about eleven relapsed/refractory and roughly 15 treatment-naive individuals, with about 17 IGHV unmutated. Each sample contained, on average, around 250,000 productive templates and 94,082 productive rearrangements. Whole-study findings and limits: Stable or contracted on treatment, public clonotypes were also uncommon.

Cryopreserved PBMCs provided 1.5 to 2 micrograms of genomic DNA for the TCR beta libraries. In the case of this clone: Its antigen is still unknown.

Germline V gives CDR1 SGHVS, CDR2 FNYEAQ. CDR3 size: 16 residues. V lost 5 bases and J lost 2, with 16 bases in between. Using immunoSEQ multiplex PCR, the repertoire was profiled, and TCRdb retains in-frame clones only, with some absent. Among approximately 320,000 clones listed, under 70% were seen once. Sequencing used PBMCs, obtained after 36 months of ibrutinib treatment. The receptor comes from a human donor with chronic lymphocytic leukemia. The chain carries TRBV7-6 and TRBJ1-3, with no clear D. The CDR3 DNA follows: TGTGCCAGCAGCGATGCCTCGTTTGGACCTGGAAACACCATATATTTT. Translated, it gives CASSDASFGPGNTIYF.